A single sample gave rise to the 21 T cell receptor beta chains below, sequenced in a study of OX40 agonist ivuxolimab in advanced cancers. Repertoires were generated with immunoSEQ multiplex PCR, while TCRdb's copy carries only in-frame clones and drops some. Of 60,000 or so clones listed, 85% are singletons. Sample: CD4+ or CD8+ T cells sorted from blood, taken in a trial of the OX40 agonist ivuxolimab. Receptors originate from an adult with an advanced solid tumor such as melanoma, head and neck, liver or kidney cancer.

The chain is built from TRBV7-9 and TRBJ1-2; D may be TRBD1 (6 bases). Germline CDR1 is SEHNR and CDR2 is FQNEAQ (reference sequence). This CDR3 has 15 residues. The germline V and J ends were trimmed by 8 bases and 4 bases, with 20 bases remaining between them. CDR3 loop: CASYPSGGGSYGYTF. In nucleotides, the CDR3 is TGTGCCAGCTATCCTTCGGGGGGCGGGAGCTATGGCTACACCTTC.

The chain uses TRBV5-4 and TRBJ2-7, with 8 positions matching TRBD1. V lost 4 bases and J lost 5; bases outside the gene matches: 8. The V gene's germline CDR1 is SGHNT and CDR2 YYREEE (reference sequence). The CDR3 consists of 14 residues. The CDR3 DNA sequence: TGTGCCAGCAGCCCGCCGGGACAGGCGGACGAGCAGTACTTC. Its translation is CASSPPGQADEQYF. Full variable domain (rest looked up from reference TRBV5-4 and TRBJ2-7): ETGVTQSPTHLIKTRGQQVTLRCSSQSGHNTVSWYQQALGQGPQFIFQYYREEENGRGNFPPRFSGLQFPNYSSELNVNALELDDSALYLCASSPPGQADEQYFGPGTRLTVT.

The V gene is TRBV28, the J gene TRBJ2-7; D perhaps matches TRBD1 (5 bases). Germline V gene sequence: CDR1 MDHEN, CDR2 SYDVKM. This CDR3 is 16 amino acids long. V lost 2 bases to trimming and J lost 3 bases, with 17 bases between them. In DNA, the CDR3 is TGTGCCAGCAGTTTAGATACGGCAGGGTGGGACTACGAGCAGTACTTC. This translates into CASSLDTAGWDYEQYF.

The CDR3 DNA reads as TGTGCCAGTAGCGCCGGGACTATAGGGTACGAGCAGTACTTC. Its translation: CASSAGTIGYEQYF. The rearrangement joins TRBV19 to TRBJ2-7; 7 bases fit TRBD2. The CDR3 has 14 residues. Germline CDR1 reads LNHDA; CDR2 reads SQIVND (reference sequence). J was trimmed by 4 bases and V by 6 bases; bases with no gene match: 9.

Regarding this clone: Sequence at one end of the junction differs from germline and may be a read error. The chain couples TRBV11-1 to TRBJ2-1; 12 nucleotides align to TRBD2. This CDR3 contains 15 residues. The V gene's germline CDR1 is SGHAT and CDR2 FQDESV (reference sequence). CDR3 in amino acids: CASSLAGGSYNEQFF. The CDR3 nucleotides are TGTGCCAGCAGCCTAGCGGGAGGGTCCTACAATGAGCAGTTCTTC. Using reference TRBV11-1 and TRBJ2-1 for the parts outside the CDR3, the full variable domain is EAEVAQSPRYKITEKSQAVAFWCDPISGHATLYWYRQILGQGPELLVQFQDESVVDDSQLPKDRFSAERLKGVDSTLKIQPAELGDSAMYLCASSLAGGSYNEQFFGPGTRLTVL.

As DNA, the CDR3 is TGTGCCAGCAGTTCCAAACCGACAGGGGAGTACACCTTC. This gives the protein CASSSKPTGEYTF. The chain carries TRBV28 and TRBJ1-2, with 8 bases fitting TRBD1. V was pared by 4 bases and J by 11 bases, with 9 bases of the junction left unmatched. The CDR3 runs to 13 residues. Germline CDR1 and CDR2: MDHEN and SYDVKM.

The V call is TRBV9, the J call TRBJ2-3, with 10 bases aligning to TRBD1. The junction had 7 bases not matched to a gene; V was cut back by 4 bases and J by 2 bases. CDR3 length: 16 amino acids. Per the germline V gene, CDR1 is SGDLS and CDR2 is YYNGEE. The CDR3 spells CASSPQGQGPTDTQYF. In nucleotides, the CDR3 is TGTGCCAGCAGCCCTCAGGGACAGGGGCCCACAGATACGCAGTATTTT. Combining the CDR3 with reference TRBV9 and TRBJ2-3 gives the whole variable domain DSGVTQTPKHLITATGQRVTLRCSPRSGDLSVYWYQQSLDQGLQFLIQYYNGEERAKGNILERFSAQQFPDLHSELNLSSLELGDSALYFCASSPQGQGPTDTQYFGPGTRLTVL.

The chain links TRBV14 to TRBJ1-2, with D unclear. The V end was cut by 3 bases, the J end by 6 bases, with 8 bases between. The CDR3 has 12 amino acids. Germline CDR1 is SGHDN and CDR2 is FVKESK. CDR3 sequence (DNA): TGTGCCAGCAGCCAGATGAGGGATGGCTACACCTTC. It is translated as CASSQMRDGYTF. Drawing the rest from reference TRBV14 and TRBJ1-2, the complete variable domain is EAGVTQFPSHSVIEKGQTVTLRCDPISGHDNLYWYRRVMGKEIKFLLHFVKESKQDESGMPNNRFLAERTGGTYSTLKVQPAELEDSGVYFCASSQMRDGYTFGSGTRLTVV.

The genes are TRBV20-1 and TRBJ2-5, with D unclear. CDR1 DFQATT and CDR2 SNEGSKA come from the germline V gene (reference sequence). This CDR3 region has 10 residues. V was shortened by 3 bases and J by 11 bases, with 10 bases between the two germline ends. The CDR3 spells CSASTQEQYF. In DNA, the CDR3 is TGCAGTGCTAGTACCCAAGAGCAGTACTTC.

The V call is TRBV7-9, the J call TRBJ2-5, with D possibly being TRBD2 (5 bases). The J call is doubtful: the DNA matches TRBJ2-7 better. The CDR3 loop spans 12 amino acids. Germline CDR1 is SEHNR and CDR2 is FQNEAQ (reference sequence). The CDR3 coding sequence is TGTGCCAGCGGAGGACCAACCTACGAGCAGTACTTC. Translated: CASGGPTYEQYF.

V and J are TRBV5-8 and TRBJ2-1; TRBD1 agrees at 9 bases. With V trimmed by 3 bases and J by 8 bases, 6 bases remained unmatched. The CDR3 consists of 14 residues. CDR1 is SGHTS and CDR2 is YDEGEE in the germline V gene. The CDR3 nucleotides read TGTGCCAGCAGCTGGGACAGGGAGATGGATGAGCAGTTCTTC. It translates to CASSWDREMDEQFF.

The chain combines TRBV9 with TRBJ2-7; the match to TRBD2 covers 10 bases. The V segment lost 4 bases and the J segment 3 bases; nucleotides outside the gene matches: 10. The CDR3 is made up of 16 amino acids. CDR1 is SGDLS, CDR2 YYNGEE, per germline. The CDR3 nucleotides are TGTGCCAGCAGCAAAGGACTAGCGGACGATAACTACGAGCAGTACTTC. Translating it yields CASSKGLADDNYEQYF.

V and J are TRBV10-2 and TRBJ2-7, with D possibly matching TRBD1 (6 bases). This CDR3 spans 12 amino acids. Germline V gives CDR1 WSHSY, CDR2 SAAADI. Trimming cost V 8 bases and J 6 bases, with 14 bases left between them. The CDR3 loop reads CASGYRAREQYF. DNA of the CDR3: TGCGCCAGCGGGTACAGGGCCCGCGAGCAGTACTTC.

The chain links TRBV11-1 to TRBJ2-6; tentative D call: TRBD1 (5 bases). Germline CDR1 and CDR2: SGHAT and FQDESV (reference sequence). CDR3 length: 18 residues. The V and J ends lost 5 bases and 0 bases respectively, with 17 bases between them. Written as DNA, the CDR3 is TGTGCCAGCAGCCCCCAGGGTTTATCCCTCTCTGGGGCCAACGTCCTGACTTTC. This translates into CASSPQGLSLSGANVLTF. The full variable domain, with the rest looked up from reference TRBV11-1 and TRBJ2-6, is EAEVAQSPRYKITEKSQAVAFWCDPISGHATLYWYRQILGQGPELLVQFQDESVVDDSQLPKDRFSAERLKGVDSTLKIQPAELGDSAMYLCASSPQGLSLSGANVLTFGAGSRLTVL.

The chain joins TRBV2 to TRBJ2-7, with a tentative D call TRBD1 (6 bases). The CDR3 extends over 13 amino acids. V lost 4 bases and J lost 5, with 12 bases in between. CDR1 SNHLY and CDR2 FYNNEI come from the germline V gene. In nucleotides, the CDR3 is TGTGCCAGCAGTGCCACCGAGGGGGACGAGCAGTACTTC. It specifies CASSATEGDEQYF.

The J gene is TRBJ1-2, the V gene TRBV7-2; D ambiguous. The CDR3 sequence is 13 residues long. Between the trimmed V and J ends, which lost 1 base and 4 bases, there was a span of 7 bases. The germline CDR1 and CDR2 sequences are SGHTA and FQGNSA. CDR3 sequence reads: CASSLEFVYGYTF. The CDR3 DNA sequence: TGTGCCAGCAGCTTAGAGTTTGTCTATGGCTACACCTTC.

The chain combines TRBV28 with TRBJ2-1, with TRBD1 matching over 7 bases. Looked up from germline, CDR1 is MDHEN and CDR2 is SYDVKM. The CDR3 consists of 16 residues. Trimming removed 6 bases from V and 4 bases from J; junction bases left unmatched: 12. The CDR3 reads CASSERGPQNYNEQFF. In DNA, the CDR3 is TGTGCCAGCAGCGAAAGGGGGCCTCAAAATTACAATGAGCAGTTCTTC.

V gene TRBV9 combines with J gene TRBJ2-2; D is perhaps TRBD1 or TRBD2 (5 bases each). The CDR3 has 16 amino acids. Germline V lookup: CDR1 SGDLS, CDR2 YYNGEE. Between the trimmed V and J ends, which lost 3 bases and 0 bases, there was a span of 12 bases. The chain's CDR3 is CASSAPGRANTGELFF. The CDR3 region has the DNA TGTGCCAGCAGCGCACCGGGACGGGCGAACACCGGGGAGCTGTTTTTT.

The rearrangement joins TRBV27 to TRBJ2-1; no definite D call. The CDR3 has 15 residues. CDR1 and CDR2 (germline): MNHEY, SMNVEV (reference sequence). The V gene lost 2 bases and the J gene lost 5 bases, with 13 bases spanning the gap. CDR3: CASSLVLGPNNEQFF. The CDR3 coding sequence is TGTGCCAGCAGTTTAGTTCTAGGCCCAAACAATGAGCAGTTCTTC.

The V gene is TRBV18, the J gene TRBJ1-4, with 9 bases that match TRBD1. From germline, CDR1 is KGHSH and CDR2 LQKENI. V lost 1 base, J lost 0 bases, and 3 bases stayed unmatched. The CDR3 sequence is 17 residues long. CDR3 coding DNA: TGTGCCAGCTCACCACAGGGACAGGGTGCAACTAATGAAAAACTGTTTTTT. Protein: CASSPQGQGATNEKLFF. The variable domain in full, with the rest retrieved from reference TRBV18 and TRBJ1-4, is NAGVMQNPRHLVRRRGQEARLRCSPMKGHSHVYWYRQLPEEGLKFMVYLQKENIIDESGMPKERFSAEFPKEGPSILRIQQVVRGDSAAYFCASSPQGQGATNEKLFFGSGTQLSVL.

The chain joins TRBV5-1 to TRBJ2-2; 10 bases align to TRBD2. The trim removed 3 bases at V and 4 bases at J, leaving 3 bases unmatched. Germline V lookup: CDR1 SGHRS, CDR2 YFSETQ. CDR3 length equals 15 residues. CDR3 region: CASSSRTSGTGELFF. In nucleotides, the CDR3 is TGCGCCAGCAGCTCGCGGACTAGCGGCACCGGGGAGCTGTTTTTT.